These 32 T cell receptor beta chains were sequenced from one sample in a study of blood T cell repertoires in COVID-19. Clones were read by immunoSEQ multiplex PCR, and TCRdb kept only the in-frame ones, dropping some. The data show roughly 200,000 clones, about 85% seen once. The sample comprised peripheral blood. The receptors were sampled from a woman aged 80 or over with acute or convalescent COVID-19.

CDR3 sequence (DNA): TGTGCCAGCAGCCCAGGGGTGTGGGAGACCCAGTACTTC. Encoded protein: CASSPGVWETQYF. This rearrangement joins TRBV11-2 to TRBJ2-5; perhaps TRBD1 as D (6 bases). This CDR3 has 13 residues. With 5 bases removed from V and 5 bases from J, the gap between germline ends came to 12 bases. In germline, CDR1 is SGHAT, CDR2 FQNNGV.

V is TRBV5-5 and J is TRBJ2-1, with TRBD2 matching over 13 bases. The V segment lost 3 bases and the J segment 2 bases; nucleotides outside the gene matches: 8. The CDR3 runs 18 residues. Germline values: CDR1 SGHKS, CDR2 YYEKEE (reference sequence). The CDR3 region is CASSSRTSGSTTYNEQFF. DNA of the CDR3: TGTGCCAGCAGCTCTCGGACTAGCGGGAGTACGACCTACAATGAGCAGTTCTTC.

The CDR3 loop reads CASSLGGPEQNTEAFF. DNA for the CDR3: TGTGCCAGCAGCCTCGGGGGACCAGAACAGAACACTGAAGCTTTCTTT. The gene calls are TRBV4-2 and TRBJ1-1, with D possibly being TRBD1 (5 bases). The CDR3 runs 16 residues. V lost 4 bases and J 1 base, leaving 16 bases between the germline ends. The V gene's germline CDR1 is LGHNA and CDR2 YNFKEQ.

This clone was counted a few times. This sequence joins TRBV2 and TRBJ1-1; possible D gene TRBD1, 6 bases. Trimming took 5 bases from V and 1 from J, leaving 17 bases between them. The CDR3 is 16 residues long. The germline V gene encodes CDR1 SNHLY and CDR2 FYNNEI. CDR3 protein: CASSRFTGISNTEAFF. The CDR3 nucleotides read TGTGCCAGCAGTCGATTCACAGGGATTTCGAACACTGAAGCTTTCTTT.

The chain joins TRBV7-2 to TRBJ1-2, with 9 bases aligning to TRBD1. The CDR3 runs 14 residues. Trimming removed 2 bases from V and 7 bases from J; junction bases left unmatched: 5. Germline V gives CDR1 SGHTA, CDR2 FQGNSA. The CDR3 protein is CASSLYGQGLGYTF. CDR3 DNA sequence: TGTGCCAGCAGCTTATACGGACAGGGGCTTGGCTACACCTTC. The full variable domain, in which reference TRBV7-2 and TRBJ1-2 provide the parts outside the CDR3, is GAGVSQSPSNKVTEKGKDVELRCDPISGHTALYWYRQSLGQGLEFLIYFQGNSAPDKSGLPSDRFSAERTGGSVSTLTIQRTQQEDSAVYLCASSLYGQGLGYTFGSGTRLTVV.

The rearrangement links TRBV28 to TRBJ1-2; 7 bases are a match to TRBD1. Per the germline V gene, CDR1 is MDHEN and CDR2 is SYDVKM. The CDR3 is 13 residues long. V trimming: 10 bases; J trimming: 4 bases; junction bases outside the gene matches: 9. The DNA of the CDR3 is TGTGCCACCCAGGGGGTGGGTCGCTATGGCTACACCTTC. This gives the protein CATQGVGRYGYTF.

The chain links TRBV7-2 to TRBJ2-5, with D possibly TRBD2 on 6 matching bases. The CDR3 covers 14 residues. Germline V gene lookup returns CDR1 SGHTA and CDR2 FQGNSA. Trimming pared 2 bases from V and 4 bases from J, leaving 11 bases between. The CDR3 protein is CASSLLGGAETQYF. For the CDR3, the DNA is TGTGCCAGCAGCTTATTGGGGGGAGCAGAGACCCAGTACTTC.

The genes are TRBV5-6 and TRBJ1-2, with TRBD1 matching over 7 bases. This CDR3 is built from 17 residues. V shed 3 bases and J 6 bases; nucleotides not matched to a gene: 17. Germline values: CDR1 SGHDT, CDR2 YYEEEE. CDR3 DNA sequence: TGTGCCAGCAGCTGGGGGAATGGACAGGTTAGGTTCGATGGCTACACCTTC. This gives the protein CASSWGNGQVRFDGYTF.

The rearrangement joins TRBV28 to TRBJ1-1; no firm D call. V was trimmed by 6 bases and J by 6 bases, leaving 8 bases between them. The germline gives CDR1 MDHEN, CDR2 SYDVKM. This CDR3 contains 11 residues. Written as DNA, the CDR3 is TGTGCCAGCAGGCTTCGGGCTGAAGCTTTCTTT. Its translation is CASRLRAEAFF.

The gene calls are TRBV6-5 and TRBJ2-7; D is perhaps TRBD1 (7 bases). This CDR3 comprises 14 residues. The germline V gene has CDR1 MNHEY and CDR2 SVGAGI. V lost 8 bases and J lost 5, with 19 bases in between. The CDR3 DNA sequence: TGTGCCAGCCTCAACCCCAGGGGGAGGAACGAGCAGTACTTC. As protein: CASLNPRGRNEQYF.

This rearrangement joins TRBV5-6 to TRBJ1-3; possible D gene TRBD1, 5 bases. V was shortened by 0 bases and J by 2 bases, with 12 bases between the two germline ends. The V gene's germline CDR1 is SGHDT and CDR2 YYEEEE. The CDR3 has 16 amino acids. CDR3 protein: CASSLEGFRPGNTIYF. The CDR3 DNA follows: TGTGCCAGCAGCTTGGAGGGGTTTCGCCCTGGAAACACCATATATTTT.

This rearrangement joins TRBV5-1 to TRBJ2-5, with 8 nucleotides matching TRBD1. CDR1 and CDR2 from the germline V gene are SGHRS and YFSETQ. V shed 3 bases, J shed 5 bases, and the junction held 6 bases outside the gene matches. There are 14 residues in the CDR3. CDR3: CASSSQGVGETQYF. The CDR3 region has the DNA TGCGCCAGCAGCTCACAGGGGGTTGGGGAGACCCAGTACTTC.

The rearrangement links TRBV18 to TRBJ1-5, with TRBD1 as a possible D gene (5 bases). In germline, CDR1 is KGHSH, CDR2 LQKENI. Trimming took 3 bases from V and 7 from J, leaving 13 bases between them. The CDR3 runs to 14 residues. The CDR3: CASSPQGTWQPQHF. The CDR3 DNA reads TGTGCCAGCTCACCTCAGGGTACGTGGCAGCCCCAGCATTTT.

The chain couples TRBV10-3 to TRBJ1-3; perhaps TRBD1 as D (6 bases). CDR3 length equals 16 residues. Trimming removed 10 bases at V and 2 bases at J, with 21 bases between. Germline-derived CDR1 and CDR2 are ENHRY and SYGVKD. This chain's CDR3 is CATTDSTGFPGNTIYF. Written as DNA, the CDR3 is TGTGCCACCACTGACAGTACAGGGTTCCCTGGAAACACCATATATTTT.

This sequence joins TRBV2 and TRBJ1-1; no firm D call. The CDR3 loop spans 10 amino acids. Germline CDR1 and CDR2: SNHLY and FYNNEI. The V end lost 6 bases, the J end lost 11 bases, and 10 bases lay between the germline ends. The CDR3 loop is CASRGPSAFF. The CDR3 DNA is TGTGCCAGCAGGGGCCCGAGTGCTTTCTTT.

Written as DNA, the CDR3 is TGTGCCAGCAGTCCTAGGCCCCAGACCTACAATGAGCAGTTCTTC. Its protein product is CASSPRPQTYNEQFF. This chain joins TRBV27 and TRBJ2-1, with unresolved D. Per the germline V gene, CDR1 is MNHEY and CDR2 is SMNVEV (reference sequence). The CDR3 runs 15 residues. Trimming shortened V by 5 bases and J by 2 bases, and 13 bases separated the two germline ends.

This clone has just one count. The CDR3 DNA reads TGTGCCAGTAGTATTGGGACTAGCGGGAGAGGTGCGGAGACCCAGTACTTC. This encodes CASSIGTSGRGAETQYF. The V gene is TRBV19, the J gene TRBJ2-5; 14 positions agree with TRBD2. The CDR3 runs 17 residues. CDR1 LNHDA and CDR2 SQIVND come from the germline V gene (reference sequence). Trimming cost V 3 bases and J 5 bases; bases outside gene matches: 8.

This clone occurred a few times. The genes are TRBV18 and TRBJ1-2; D ambiguous. Germline V gene lookup returns CDR1 KGHSH and CDR2 LQKENI. The V end lost 3 bases, the J end lost 0 bases, and 11 bases lay between the germline ends. The CDR3 sequence is 15 residues long. The chain's CDR3 is CASSPVRVANYGYTF. CDR3 bases: TGTGCCAGCTCACCGGTGAGGGTAGCTAACTATGGCTACACCTTC.

This clone was counted only a few times. CDR3 DNA sequence: TGTGCCACCAGCCCTCCGGGACTGAATTACAATGAGCAGTTCTTC. Translated: CATSPPGLNYNEQFF. The chain uses TRBV24-1 and TRBJ2-1, with a possible D match to TRBD2 (6 bases). The CDR3 length is 15 residues. With 7 bases removed from V and 4 bases from J, the gap between germline ends came to 16 bases. The germline CDR1 and CDR2 sequences are KGHDR and SFDVKD.

CDR3 amino acids: CASSQNQGSADTQYF. The CDR3 nucleotides read TGTGCCAGCTCTCAGAATCAGGGAAGCGCAGATACGCAGTATTTT. The chain has TRBV2 and TRBJ2-3; TRBD1 is a possible D gene (5 bases). V lost 8 bases, J lost 4 bases, and 19 bases lay in between. This CDR3 region has 15 residues. Germline values: CDR1 SNHLY, CDR2 FYNNEI.

The rearrangement joins TRBV14 to TRBJ2-7; weak D call: TRBD1 (5 bases). This CDR3 region has 13 residues. Trimming took off 2 bases at V and 6 bases at J, with 11 bases between the two ends. CDR1 and CDR2 (germline): SGHDN, FVKESK. CDR3 protein: CASSQQGVGEQYF. CDR3 in DNA: TGTGCCAGCAGCCAACAAGGGGTGGGCGAGCAGTACTTC.

The chain recombines TRBV2 with TRBJ1-2; TRBD1 might be the D (5 bases). CDR3 size: 14 residues. The V and J ends lost 7 bases and 4 bases respectively, with 16 bases between them. Germline V gene sequence: CDR1 SNHLY, CDR2 FYNNEI. The CDR3 sequence is CASMPQTVFYGYTF. Written as DNA, the CDR3 is TGTGCCAGCATGCCTCAGACAGTCTTCTATGGCTACACCTTC. The full variable domain, rest sourced from reference TRBV2 and TRBJ1-2, is EPEVTQTPSHQVTQMGQEVILRCVPISNHLYFYWYRQILGQKVEFLVSFYNNEISEKSEIFDDQFSVERPDGSNFTLKIRSTKLEDSAMYFCASMPQTVFYGYTFGSGTRLTVV.

V usage is TRBV5-4 and J usage is TRBJ2-7; 8 nucleotides align to TRBD2. With 3 bases clipped from V and 3 bases from J, the junction kept 8 bases outside the gene matches. Germline loops: CDR1 SGHNT, CDR2 YYREEE (reference sequence). This CDR3 has 15 amino acids. The DNA for the CDR3 is TGTGCCAGCAGCTCCTCTTTAGCGGGATACTACGAGCAGTACTTC. Amino acids: CASSSSLAGYYEQYF.

A word on this clone: Other nucleotide sequences from this sample produce the same CDR3. The chain links TRBV3-1 (or the pseudogene TRBV3-2) to TRBJ1-5; tentatively, D is TRBD1 (5 bases). CDR3 length: 13 residues. V lost 3 bases, J lost 7 bases, and 10 bases lay in between. Germline loops: CDR1 LGHDT, CDR2 YNNKEL (reference sequence). CDR3 DNA sequence: TGTGCCAGCAGCCAGGCAGGGAACCAGCCCCAGCATTTT. Translating it yields CASSQAGNQPQHF.

The chain uses TRBV3-1 (or the pseudogene TRBV3-2) and TRBJ2-4, with TRBD1 matching 7 bases. CDR1 and CDR2 from the germline V gene are LGHDT and YNNKEL (reference sequence). Losses at the gene ends were 1 base for V and 5 bases for J; bases not matched to a gene: 17. This CDR3 has 19 residues. CDR3 residues: CASSQGVRRTGRVENIQYF. In nucleotides, the CDR3 is TGTGCCAGCAGCCAAGGAGTTCGGCGGACAGGTCGAGTGGAAAACATTCAGTACTTC.

This clone has a single count. The chain recombines TRBV9 with TRBJ2-2; the D gene is possibly TRBD1 (5 bases). V was pared by 0 bases and J by 5 bases, with 5 bases between. This CDR3 region has 13 residues. Germline V gene sequence: CDR1 SGDLS, CDR2 YYNGEE. The CDR3 region is CASSVEGTGELFF. Written as DNA, the CDR3 is TGTGCCAGCAGCGTAGAGGGGACCGGGGAGCTGTTTTTT.

This clone occurred once. The chain joins TRBV6-5 to TRBJ2-7; no clear D gene. The germline V and J ends were trimmed by 2 bases and 4 bases, with 6 bases remaining between them. From germline, CDR1 is MNHEY and CDR2 SVGAGI. This CDR3 region has 12 residues. CDR3 protein: CASSYGPYEQYF. The CDR3 DNA follows: TGTGCCAGCAGTTACGGGCCGTACGAGCAGTACTTC.

The gene calls are TRBV11-2 and TRBJ1-5; 8 bases fit TRBD1. This CDR3 spans 15 amino acids. The germline CDR1 and CDR2 sequences are SGHAT and FQNNGV. The junction had 6 bases not matched to a gene; V was cut back by 5 bases and J by 3 bases. The CDR3 protein is CASSRDRGHNQPQHF. The CDR3 DNA reads TGTGCCAGCAGCCGTGACAGGGGCCACAATCAGCCCCAGCATTTT.

This chain uses TRBV27 with TRBJ2-7; 8 bases fit TRBD1. The germline CDR1 and CDR2 sequences are MNHEY and SMNVEV (reference sequence). Trimming took 8 bases from V and 3 from J; bases not matched to a gene: 6. The CDR3 is made up of 13 amino acids. The CDR3, as DNA: TGTGCCAGCCGTCGGGACAGGAACTACGAGCAGTACTTC. It yields the protein CASRRDRNYEQYF.

The chain uses TRBV11-2 and TRBJ2-7; D is possibly TRBD2 (7 bases). There are 17 residues in the CDR3. Trimming took 3 bases from V and 2 from J, leaving 20 bases between them. Germline CDR1 and CDR2: SGHAT and FQNNGV. CDR3: CASSLRGAGEGTYEQYF. The CDR3 coding sequence is TGTGCCAGCAGCTTGAGGGGGGCGGGAGAGGGGACCTACGAGCAGTACTTC.

The V call is TRBV18, the J call TRBJ1-2; possible D gene TRBD1, 5 bases. CDR3 size: 14 residues. V was trimmed by 3 bases and J by 5 bases, leaving 13 bases between them. The V gene's germline CDR1 is KGHSH and CDR2 LQKENI. The DNA of the CDR3 is TGTGCCAGCTCACCGGGGCGGGGCGAATATGGCTACACCTTC. This codes for CASSPGRGEYGYTF.

The J gene is TRBJ1-2, the V gene TRBV12-3 or TRBV12-4; maybe TRBD1 (6 bases). The length of the CDR3 is 11 residues. The V end lost 5 bases, the J end lost 8 bases, and 9 bases lay between the germline ends. CDR3 coding DNA: TGTGCCAGCAGTACAGGGTACGGCTACACCTTC. It encodes CASSTGYGYTF.